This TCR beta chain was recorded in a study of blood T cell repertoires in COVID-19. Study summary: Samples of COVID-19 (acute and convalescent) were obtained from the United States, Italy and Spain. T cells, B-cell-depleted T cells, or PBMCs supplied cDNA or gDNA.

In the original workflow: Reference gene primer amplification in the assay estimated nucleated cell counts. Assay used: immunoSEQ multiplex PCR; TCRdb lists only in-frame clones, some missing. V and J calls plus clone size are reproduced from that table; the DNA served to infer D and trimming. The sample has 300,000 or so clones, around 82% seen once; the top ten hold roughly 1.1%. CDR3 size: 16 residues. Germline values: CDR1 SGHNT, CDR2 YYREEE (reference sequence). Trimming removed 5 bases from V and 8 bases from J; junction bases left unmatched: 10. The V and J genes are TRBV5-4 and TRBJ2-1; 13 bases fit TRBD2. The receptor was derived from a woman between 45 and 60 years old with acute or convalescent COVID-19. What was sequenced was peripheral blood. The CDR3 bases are TGTGCCAGCAGTGCGACCGGGACTAGCGGGGTGTATGAGCAGTTCTTC. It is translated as CASSATGTSGVYEQFF.